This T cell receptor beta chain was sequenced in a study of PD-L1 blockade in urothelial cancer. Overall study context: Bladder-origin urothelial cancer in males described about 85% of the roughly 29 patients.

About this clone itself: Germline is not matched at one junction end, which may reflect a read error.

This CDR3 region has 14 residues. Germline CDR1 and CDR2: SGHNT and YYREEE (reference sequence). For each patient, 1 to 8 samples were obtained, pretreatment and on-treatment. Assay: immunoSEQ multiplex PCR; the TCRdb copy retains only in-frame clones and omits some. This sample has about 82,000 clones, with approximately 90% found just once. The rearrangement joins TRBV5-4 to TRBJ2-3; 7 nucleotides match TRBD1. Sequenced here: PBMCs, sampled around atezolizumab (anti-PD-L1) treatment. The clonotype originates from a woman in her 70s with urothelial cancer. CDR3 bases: TGTGCCAGCAGCTTGGGACAGGGCACAAATACGCAGTATTTT. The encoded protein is CASSLGQGTNTQYF.